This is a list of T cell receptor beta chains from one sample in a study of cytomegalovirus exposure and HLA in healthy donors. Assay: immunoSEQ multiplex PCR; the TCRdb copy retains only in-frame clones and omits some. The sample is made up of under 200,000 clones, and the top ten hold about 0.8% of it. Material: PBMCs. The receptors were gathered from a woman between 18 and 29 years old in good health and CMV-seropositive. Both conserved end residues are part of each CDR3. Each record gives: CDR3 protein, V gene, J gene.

CDR3 protein: CASSFDTGGWTEAFF; V gene: TRBV5-1; J gene: TRBJ1-1
CDR3 protein: CASSGGLAGVTEQYF; V gene: TRBV2; J gene: TRBJ2-7
CDR3 protein: CASSQVDRVRNEQYF; V gene: TRBV4-2; J gene: .
CDR3 protein: CASSLAEGGRDTEAFF; V gene: TRBV7-9; J gene: TRBJ1-1
CDR3 protein: CASSELDSPSPATEAFF; V gene: TRBV10-1; J gene: TRBJ1-1
CDR3 protein: CASTPRSGRPEQFF; V gene: TRBV27; J gene: TRBJ2-1
CDR3 protein: CASSQTGMGEKLFF; V gene: TRBV7-2; J gene: TRBJ1-4
CDR3 protein: CASSEGGGLGWDEQYF; V gene: TRBV6-1; J gene: TRBJ2-7
CDR3 protein: CASSLDAGEGSEQYF; V gene: TRBV7-2; J gene: TRBJ2-7
CDR3 protein: CASSLALREGYTF; V gene: TRBV7-9; J gene: TRBJ1-2
CDR3 protein: CASGNGLAGLNEQFF; V gene: TRBV12-5; J gene: TRBJ2-1
CDR3 protein: CASSLDRGQTEAFF; V gene: TRBV7-2; J gene: TRBJ1-1
CDR3 protein: CASSSQKTVRVSPLHF; V gene: TRBV6-5; J gene: TRBJ1-6
CDR3 protein: CASSPPGQGAFTGELFF; V gene: TRBV18; J gene: TRBJ2-2
CDR3 protein: CASSLYGTGDQPQHF; V gene: TRBV5-5; J gene: TRBJ1-5
CDR3 protein: CASSLGQGIEKLFF; V gene: TRBV7-9; J gene: TRBJ1-4
CDR3 protein: CASSRQGANQPQHF; V gene: TRBV4-1; J gene: TRBJ1-5
CDR3 protein: CASSDPGLATLNTGELFF; V gene: TRBV6-1; J gene: TRBJ2-2
CDR3 protein: CASSPRAGKDYEQYF; V gene: TRBV14; J gene: TRBJ2-7
CDR3 protein: CASSVDSFFTEAFF; V gene: TRBV9; J gene: TRBJ1-1
CDR3 protein: CASSPTGSPEAFF; V gene: TRBV5-1; J gene: TRBJ1-1
CDR3 protein: CATSGLAGGDTQYF; V gene: TRBV6-5; J gene: TRBJ2-3
CDR3 protein: CAWSISSAPSSYNEQFF; V gene: TRBV30; J gene: TRBJ2-1
CDR3 protein: CSVEEAYGYTF; V gene: TRBV29-1; J gene: TRBJ1-2
CDR3 protein: CASSSGLAGGETQYF; V gene: TRBV5-1; J gene: TRBJ2-5
CDR3 protein: CASSPGRSGPSFHGYTF; V gene: TRBV5-4; J gene: TRBJ1-2
CDR3 protein: CASSIDRVGNTIYF; V gene: TRBV7-8; J gene: TRBJ1-3
CDR3 protein: CASSVGDGGTDTQYF; V gene: TRBV9; J gene: TRBJ2-3
CDR3 protein: CASSSGTGDSPLHF; V gene: TRBV7-2; J gene: TRBJ1-6
CDR3 protein: CASRDRVHEQYF; V gene: TRBV27; J gene: TRBJ2-7
CDR3 protein: CASSLAGEGRSTEAFF; V gene: TRBV11-3; J gene: TRBJ1-1
CDR3 protein: CASSLGLAVSYNEQFF; V gene: TRBV7-3; J gene: TRBJ2-1
CDR3 protein: CAWSNYRGWGTEAFF; V gene: TRBV30; J gene: TRBJ1-1
CDR3 protein: CASSVGGTYSGNTIYF; V gene: TRBV9; J gene: TRBJ1-3
CDR3 protein: CASSQETSGNTYEQYF; V gene: TRBV4-1; J gene: TRBJ2-7
CDR3 protein: CAWSVGRGHNEQFF; V gene: TRBV30; J gene: TRBJ2-1
CDR3 protein: CAGSLFWTGQTYEQYF; V gene: TRBV6-6; J gene: TRBJ2-7
CDR3 protein: CASSSGQSSYNSPLHF; V gene: TRBV7-6; J gene: TRBJ1-6
CDR3 protein: CASSQDISGSVWDNEQFF; V gene: TRBV4-1; J gene: TRBJ2-1
CDR3 protein: CASSSQLRESTNEKLFF; V gene: TRBV11-1; J gene: TRBJ1-4
CDR3 protein: CASSTTGGGETQYF; V gene: TRBV5-1; J gene: TRBJ2-5
CDR3 protein: CASSLEVSRGRTF; V gene: TRBV11-2; J gene: TRBJ1-2
CDR3 protein: CASSWYEQYF; V gene: TRBV27; J gene: .
CDR3 protein: CASSKVGGAIADTQYF; V gene: TRBV19; J gene: TRBJ2-3
CDR3 protein: CASRHSGGQETQYF; V gene: TRBV6-1; J gene: TRBJ2-5
CDR3 protein: CASSVAYGQGGTQYF; V gene: TRBV9; J gene: TRBJ2-3
CDR3 protein: CASSQEETAWGPQHF; V gene: TRBV4-2; J gene: TRBJ1-5
CDR3 protein: CASSYYLSNTEAFF; V gene: TRBV6-6; J gene: TRBJ1-1
CDR3 protein: CASSPNPDQPQHF; V gene: TRBV18; J gene: TRBJ1-5
CDR3 protein: CASSLVGTGVGNEQFF; V gene: TRBV5-1; J gene: TRBJ2-1
CDR3 protein: CASSLTGVSDTQYF; V gene: TRBV7-9; J gene: TRBJ2-3
CDR3 protein: CASSFEGRRDTQYF; V gene: TRBV19; J gene: TRBJ2-3
CDR3 protein: CAWSPAGGGETQYF; V gene: TRBV30; J gene: TRBJ2-5
CDR3 protein: CASSPEREADTHEQFF; V gene: TRBV18; J gene: TRBJ2-1
CDR3 protein: CASSPPVATSGGGNEQFF; V gene: TRBV9; J gene: TRBJ2-1
CDR3 protein: CASSPGLAGGRNEQFF; V gene: TRBV18; J gene: TRBJ2-1
CDR3 protein: CASSYTGGNYEQYF; V gene: TRBV6-5; J gene: TRBJ2-7
CDR3 protein: CASSIDRETEAFF; V gene: TRBV19; J gene: TRBJ1-1
CDR3 protein: CASSLYRVGDTQYF; V gene: TRBV19; J gene: TRBJ2-3